One TCR beta chain is described in this entry. This clone's antigen is unknown. No much larger clone exists at a distance of one base, and base qualities are not known. Enrolling through a virtual design, the prospective study's participants ranged in age from roughly 18 to 95 years and lived across 20 to 30 United States geographic areas. To assign participants to cohorts, the prospective study relied on clinical history that participants themselves reported in a screening survey and a study questionnaire. ImmuneRACE Cohort 3 recovered participants were defined by two consecutive negative NP/OP PCR tests, healthcare professional clearance, or symptom resolution. In the prospective study, mobile phlebotomists collected whole blood, serum and a nasopharyngeal or oropharyngeal swab from each participant. Participants in the prospective study had the option to provide additional blood draws and questionnaires over an approximately two-month period. Blood samples from the prospective study were shipped frozen or at room temperature prior to DNA extraction.

As encoded in the germline V gene, CDR1 is KGHSH while CDR2 is LQKENI. Clipping removes 3 bases from V and 0 bases from J, with 11 as the unmatched junction base count. The CDR3 sequence holds 18 residues, the cysteine and phenylalanine included. CDR3 DNA is the only sequence kept; it has 54 bases, read in frame from the first base. These data are taken from a study of blood T cell repertoires in COVID-19 (dated by TCRdb to about 2020). Regarding the research as a whole: Samples from collaborators originated in the United States, Italy and Spain and spanned both the acute and convalescent phases of COVID-19. The material from the prospective study consisted of cDNA or gDNA derived from T cells, B-cell-depleted T cells, or PBMCs. Subjects who had been exposed to COVID-19, were actively infected with it, or had recovered from it provided the deeply sampled blood TCRbeta repertoires that made up the dataset. The repertoires were made available in a free public database intended to serve as a resource for research on the immune response to SARS-CoV-2. The samples were drawn from the first 160 participants of the ongoing ImmuneRACE study and from under 1,500 subjects provided by 6 global collaborators. A de-identified subject ID, COVID-19 status, age in years and sex were almost always included in the sample metadata. HLA class I and class II types, where available, came from metadata supplied by the sample provider rather than from assay-based typing.

TCRbeta CDR3 regions were amplified from genomic DNA by means of the immunoSEQ Assay, a bias-controlled multiplex PCR. The authors processed their data as follows. Nucleated cell counts per sample were estimated from amplification of reference gene primers within the assay. To quantify the absolute abundance of each unique TCRbeta CDR3 rearrangement, sequence reads were collapsed and filtered. For each sample, productive Simpson clonality was calculated as the square root of Simpson's diversity index across productive rearrangements. In its TCRdb copy, this immuneACCESS table keeps in-frame sequences only and misses some clones. Where compared with another copy, unresolved V genes explain less than half of these, and the others have no known cause. V, J and clone size are those of that table, while D and trimming were read from the DNA. The sample contains under 300,000 clones, just under 90% of them found a single time. The ten largest clones add up to under 2.5% of the sample.

Results and caveats for the whole study, not just this receptor: How much clinical and demographic metadata was included differed by source and by participant, and the metadata was provided uncurated.

Sequenced material: PBMCs or T cells enriched from blood (not recorded which). This TCR was sampled from a woman aged 60-75 years who had recovered from COVID-19. The sequence is built from TRBV18 and TRBJ2-7, with 10 bases aligning to TRBD2. Here the CDR3 is given as CASSPPTSSGRSSYEQYF. The DNA reads as follows: TGTGCCAGCTCACCCCCCACCTCTAGCGGGAGAAGCTCCTACGAGCAGTACTTC.